Below, 9 T cell receptor beta chains from the same sample are listed, as sequenced in a study of blood T cell repertoires in COVID-19. The assay was immunoSEQ multiplex PCR, and TCRdb's table has in-frame clones only and misses some. The sample comprises around 68,000 clones, 65% to 90% of which are singletons, and roughly 2.9% rests with the top ten. Sequencing input: peripheral blood. The receptors were sampled from a man older than 75 with acute or convalescent COVID-19.

The CDR3 region has the DNA TGTGCCAGCAGCTCCAGACTAGCGGGGGCTCCTAGGAGCTCCTACGAGCAGTACTTC. This translates into CASSSRLAGAPRSSYEQYF. The rearrangement joins TRBV13 to TRBJ2-7; 12 bases match TRBD2. The CDR3 consists of 19 residues. Germline trimming cut 4 bases from V and 0 bases from J; bases unmatched to any gene: 13. CDR1 is PRHDT and CDR2 is FYEKMQ in the germline V gene (reference sequence).

This chain connects TRBV30 to TRBJ1-6; a possible D gene is TRBD1 (5 bases). Germline values: CDR1 GTSNPN, CDR2 SVGIG (reference sequence). There are 13 residues in the CDR3. V was clipped by 4 bases and J by 4 bases, with 8 bases between them. CDR3 sequence reads: CAWTGTYNSPLHF. CDR3 in DNA: TGTGCCTGGACCGGGACTTATAATTCACCCCTCCACTTT.

This chain uses TRBV24-1 with TRBJ2-7; 7 nucleotides align to TRBD1. V trimming: 3 bases; J trimming: 7 bases; junction bases outside the gene matches: 14. The length of the CDR3 is 16 residues. Germline CDR1 KGHDR, CDR2 SFDVKD. CDR3 DNA: TGTGCCACCAGTGATCACCGGGACAGAGTTCCCCTGGAGCAGTACTTC. Its translation is CATSDHRDRVPLEQYF.

The chain combines TRBV6-1 with TRBJ2-5; 9 bases fit TRBD1. Germline CDR1 and CDR2: MNHNS and SASEGT. The CDR3 covers 15 residues. The V segment lost 1 base and the J segment 7 bases; nucleotides outside the gene matches: 7. The CDR3 DNA sequence: TGTGCCAGCAGTGAAGTAGGACAGGGGCATGTGACCCAGTACTTC. This translates into CASSEVGQGHVTQYF.

V usage is TRBV18 and J usage is TRBJ1-2, with 7 bases that match TRBD1. The ends lost 1 base at V and 5 bases at J; junction bases unmatched: 7. This CDR3 spans 15 amino acids. CDR1 and CDR2 (germline): KGHSH, LQKENI. Here the CDR3 DNA reads TGTGCCAGCTCACCACGAACCGACAGGGCATATGGCTACACCTTC. Translation: CASSPRTDRAYGYTF.

The chain recombines TRBV10-1 with TRBJ2-3; maybe TRBD1 (5 bases). The CDR3 consists of 15 residues. The V gene's germline CDR1 is WNHNN and CDR2 SYGVQD (reference sequence). The ends were cut back, 3 bases at V and 0 bases at J, with 10 bases in the middle. CDR3 sequence (DNA): TGCGCCAGCAGTGAACAGGTCCTTAGCACAGATACGCAGTATTTT. Protein sequence: CASSEQVLSTDTQYF.

V usage is TRBV9 and J usage is TRBJ2-1, with 7 positions matching TRBD1. Losses at the gene ends were 1 base for V and 3 bases for J; bases not matched to a gene: 4. CDR1 is SGDLS, CDR2 YYNGEE, per germline. CDR3 length: 15 residues. The CDR3 protein is CASSVRQGVYNEQFF. In DNA form, the CDR3 reads TGTGCCAGCAGCGTACGACAGGGTGTCTACAATGAGCAGTTCTTC.

The J gene is TRBJ2-5, the V gene TRBV5-5, with 7 bases lining up with TRBD1. The CDR3 extends over 13 amino acids. CDR1 and CDR2 from the germline V gene are SGHKS and YYEKEE (reference sequence). V shed 4 bases and J 5 bases; nucleotides not matched to a gene: 5. The CDR3 coding sequence is TGTGCCAGCAGCCTAACAGGGGCCGAGACCCAGTACTTC. It codes for CASSLTGAETQYF. Supplemented by reference TRBV5-5 and TRBJ2-5, the full variable domain reads DAGVTQSPTHLIKTRGQQVTLRCSPISGHKSVSWYQQVLGQGPQFIFQYYEKEERGRGNFPDRFSARQFPNYSSELNVNALLLGDSALYLCASSLTGAETQYFGPGTRLLVL.

The gene calls are TRBV2 and TRBJ1-2; tentatively, D is TRBD1 (5 bases). The CDR3 is 14 amino acids. The ends were cut back, 6 bases at V and 0 bases at J, with 11 bases in the middle. CDR1 and CDR2 from the germline V gene are SNHLY and FYNNEI. As DNA, the CDR3 is TGTGCCAGCAGGGGGCAGTTTGCTAACTATGGCTACACCTTC. As protein: CASRGQFANYGYTF.